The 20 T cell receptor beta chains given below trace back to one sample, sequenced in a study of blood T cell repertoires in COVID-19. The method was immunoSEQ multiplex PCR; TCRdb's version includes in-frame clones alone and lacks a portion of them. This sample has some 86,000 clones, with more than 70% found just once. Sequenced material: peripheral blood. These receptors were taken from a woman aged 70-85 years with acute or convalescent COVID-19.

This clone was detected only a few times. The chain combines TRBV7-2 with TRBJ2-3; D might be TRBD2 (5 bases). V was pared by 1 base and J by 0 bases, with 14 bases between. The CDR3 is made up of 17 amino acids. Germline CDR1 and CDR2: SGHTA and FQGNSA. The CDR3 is CASSLEGSGYSTDTQYF. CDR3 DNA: TGTGCCAGCAGCTTAGAAGGCTCGGGGTATAGCACAGATACGCAGTATTTT.

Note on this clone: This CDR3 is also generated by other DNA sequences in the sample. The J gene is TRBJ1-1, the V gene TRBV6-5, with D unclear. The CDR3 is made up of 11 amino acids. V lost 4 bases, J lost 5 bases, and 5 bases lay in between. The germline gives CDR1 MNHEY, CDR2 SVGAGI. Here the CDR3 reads CASSSGTEAFF. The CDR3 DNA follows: TGTGCCAGCAGTTCGGGGACTGAAGCTTTCTTT.

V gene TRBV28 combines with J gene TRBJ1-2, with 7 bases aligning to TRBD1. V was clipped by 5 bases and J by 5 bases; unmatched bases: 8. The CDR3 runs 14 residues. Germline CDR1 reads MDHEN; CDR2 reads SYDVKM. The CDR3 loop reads CASSMPGQPYGYTF. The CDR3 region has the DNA TGTGCCAGCAGTATGCCGGGACAGCCATATGGCTACACCTTC.

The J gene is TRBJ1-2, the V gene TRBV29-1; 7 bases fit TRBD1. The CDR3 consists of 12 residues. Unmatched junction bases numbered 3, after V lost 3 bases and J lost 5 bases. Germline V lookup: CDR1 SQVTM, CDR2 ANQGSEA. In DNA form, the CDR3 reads TGCAGCGTTGATCGACAGGGATATGGCTACACCTTC. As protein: CSVDRQGYGYTF.

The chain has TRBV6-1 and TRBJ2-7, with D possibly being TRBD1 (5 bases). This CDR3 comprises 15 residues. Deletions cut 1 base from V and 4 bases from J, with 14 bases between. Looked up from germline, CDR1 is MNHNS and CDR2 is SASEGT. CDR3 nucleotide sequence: TGTGCCAGCAGTGAAGTAGGTAGGTCAGGGTACGAGCAGTACGTC. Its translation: CASSEVGRSGYEQYV.

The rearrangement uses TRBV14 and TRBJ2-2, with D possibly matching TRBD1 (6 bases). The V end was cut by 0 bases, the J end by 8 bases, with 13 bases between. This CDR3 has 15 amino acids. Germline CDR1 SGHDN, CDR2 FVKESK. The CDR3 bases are TGTGCCAGCAGCCAAGAAACAGGGAGACGGGGGGAGCTGTTTTTT. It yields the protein CASSQETGRRGELFF.

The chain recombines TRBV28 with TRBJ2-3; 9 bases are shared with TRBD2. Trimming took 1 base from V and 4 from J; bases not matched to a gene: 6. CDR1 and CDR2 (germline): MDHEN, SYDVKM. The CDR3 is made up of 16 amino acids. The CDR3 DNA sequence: TGTGCCAGCAGTTTATCGGCGGGAGGGAGCGCAGATACGCAGTATTTT. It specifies CASSLSAGGSADTQYF.

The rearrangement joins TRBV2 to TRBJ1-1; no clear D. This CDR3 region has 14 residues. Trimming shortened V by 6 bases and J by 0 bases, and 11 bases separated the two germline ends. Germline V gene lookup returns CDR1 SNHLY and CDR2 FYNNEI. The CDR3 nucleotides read TGTGCCAGCAGAGGACTGACCATGAACACTGAAGCTTTCTTT. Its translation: CASRGLTMNTEAFF.

CDR3 amino acids: CASSYEGQQYV. The CDR3 nucleotides are TGTGCCAGCAGTTACGAGGGCCAGCAGTACGTC. The gene calls are TRBV6-2 or TRBV6-3 and TRBJ2-7; tentative D call: TRBD2 (5 bases). Germline values: CDR1 MNHEY, CDR2 SVGEGT. Trimming removed 2 bases from V and 8 bases from J, with 7 bases in between. The CDR3 is 11 amino acids.

The DNA for the CDR3 is TGCGCCAGCAGCCAAGTCGCGCGACTTACTCCTAACTATGGCTACACCTTC. Its protein is CASSQVARLTPNYGYTF. The V gene is TRBV4-1, the J gene TRBJ1-2; no reliable D call. Germline-derived CDR1 and CDR2 are MGHRA and YSYEKL. This CDR3 region has 17 residues. V was shortened by 1 base and J by 0 bases, with 15 bases between the two germline ends.

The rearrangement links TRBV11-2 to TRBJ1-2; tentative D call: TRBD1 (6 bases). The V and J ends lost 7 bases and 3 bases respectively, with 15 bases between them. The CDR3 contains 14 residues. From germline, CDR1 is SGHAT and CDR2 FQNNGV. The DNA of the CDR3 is TGTGCCAGCACCCGTACAGGGTCTGACTATGGCTACACCTTC. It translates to CASTRTGSDYGYTF.

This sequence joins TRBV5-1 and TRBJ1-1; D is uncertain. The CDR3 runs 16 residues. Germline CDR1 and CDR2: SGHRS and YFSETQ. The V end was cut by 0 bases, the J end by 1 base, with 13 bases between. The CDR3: CASSLGGLRANTEAFF. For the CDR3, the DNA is TGCGCCAGCAGCTTGGGAGGGTTGCGGGCGAACACTGAAGCTTTCTTT. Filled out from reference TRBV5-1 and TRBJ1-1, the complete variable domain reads KAGVTQTPRYLIKTRGQQVTLSCSPISGHRSVSWYQQTPGQGLQFLFEYFSETQRNKGNFPGRFSGRQFSNSRSEMNVSTLELGDSALYLCASSLGGLRANTEAFFGQGTRLTVV.

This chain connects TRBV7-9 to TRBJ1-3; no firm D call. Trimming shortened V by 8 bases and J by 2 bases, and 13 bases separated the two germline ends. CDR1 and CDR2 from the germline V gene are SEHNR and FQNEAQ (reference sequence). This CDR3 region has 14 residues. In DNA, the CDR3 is TGTGCCAGCGATCCGGGGATTGCTGGAAACACCATATATTTT. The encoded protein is CASDPGIAGNTIYF.

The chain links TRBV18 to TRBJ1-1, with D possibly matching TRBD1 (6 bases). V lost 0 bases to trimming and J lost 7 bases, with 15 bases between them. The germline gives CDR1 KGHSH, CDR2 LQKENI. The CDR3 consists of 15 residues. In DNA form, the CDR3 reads TGTGCCAGCTCACCACCAAACGGCCAGGGGAATGAAGCTTTCTTT. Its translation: CASSPPNGQGNEAFF.

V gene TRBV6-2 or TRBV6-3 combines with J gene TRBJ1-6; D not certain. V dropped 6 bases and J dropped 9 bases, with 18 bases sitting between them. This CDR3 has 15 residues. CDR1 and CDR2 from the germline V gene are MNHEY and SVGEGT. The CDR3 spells CASSPEGVRVSPLHF. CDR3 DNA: TGTGCCAGCAGCCCGGAGGGTGTAAGGGTTTCACCCCTCCACTTT.

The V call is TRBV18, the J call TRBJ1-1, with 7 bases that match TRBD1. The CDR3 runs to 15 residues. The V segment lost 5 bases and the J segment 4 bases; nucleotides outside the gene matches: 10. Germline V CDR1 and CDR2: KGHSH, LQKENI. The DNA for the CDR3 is TGTGCCAGCTCAGAATCCCGGGCAGGGGGCACTGAAGCTTTCTTT. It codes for CASSESRAGGTEAFF.

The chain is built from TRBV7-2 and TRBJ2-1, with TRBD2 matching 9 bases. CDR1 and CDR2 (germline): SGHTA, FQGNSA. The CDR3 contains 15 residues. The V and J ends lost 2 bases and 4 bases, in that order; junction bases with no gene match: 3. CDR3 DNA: TGTGCCAGCAGCTTACGCGGGAGGGGTTACAATGAGCAGTTCTTC. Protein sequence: CASSLRGRGYNEQFF.

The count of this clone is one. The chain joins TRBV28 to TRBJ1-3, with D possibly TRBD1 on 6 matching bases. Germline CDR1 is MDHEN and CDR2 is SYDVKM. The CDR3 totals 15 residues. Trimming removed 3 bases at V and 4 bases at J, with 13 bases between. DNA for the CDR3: TGTGCCAGCAGTTTTTTTACAGGGCAAGGAAACACCATATATTTT. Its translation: CASSFFTGQGNTIYF.

The CDR3 bases are TGTGCCAGTCTTGCAGGGGTCGTCGGGGAGCTGTTTTTT. This sequence encodes CASLAGVVGELFF. V is TRBV19 and J is TRBJ2-2, with D possibly being TRBD1 (6 bases). Trimming shortened V by 8 bases and J by 7 bases, and 14 bases separated the two germline ends. Germline V lookup: CDR1 LNHDA, CDR2 SQIVND (reference sequence). CDR3 size: 13 residues.

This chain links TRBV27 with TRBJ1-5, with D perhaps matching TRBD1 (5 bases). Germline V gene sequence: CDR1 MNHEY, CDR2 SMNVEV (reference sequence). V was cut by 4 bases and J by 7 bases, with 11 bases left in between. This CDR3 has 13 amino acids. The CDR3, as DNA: TGTGCCAGCAGTTCCCAGGGTAGGCAGCCCCAGCATTTT. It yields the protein CASSSQGRQPQHF.